The T cell receptor beta chain under discussion was sequenced for a study of shared clonotypes between healthy human individuals (dated by TCRdb to 2020 to 2021). Context from the whole study: The cohort included a few men and a couple of women between 18 and 49 years of age. Between about 0.9 and 10 billion PBMCs per donor were obtained by leukapheresis. To increase sequencing depth and limit assay-specific biases, TCR repertoire library preparation and sequencing were carried out by different laboratories using diverse techniques. Per donor, three plates each were used for CD4 naive and CD4 memory, two for CD8 naive, and one for CD8 memory. To estimate repertoire size and how much clonotype sharing occurs between individuals, the study deeply sequenced the blood TCR repertoires of roughly 5 healthy adults.

The donors were healthy, HIV-negative adults with no recently reported acute infections or vaccinations. All donors were Caucasian adults living in Nashville, Tennessee, USA. CD4+ T cells were enriched by magnetic negative selection, after which naive cells were positively selected on CD45RA and the negative fraction was taken as the memory subset. Blood was collected by leukapheresis, and PBMCs were isolated by Ficoll-Histopaque density gradient centrifugation and then cryopreserved in liquid nitrogen vapor phase. Analytical flow cytometry was used to check the purity and quantity of each magnetically sorted T cell population. Genomic DNA was isolated from every sorted fraction and measured by UV absorbance on a Nanodrop 2000c. This clone was found many times. Its antigen remains undetermined. No much larger clonotype is one base removed from it; base qualities were not supplied. Trimming costs V 4 bases and J 4 bases, and their ends lie 17 bases apart. The CDR3, from cysteine to phenylalanine, totals 15 residues. Only the CDR3 DNA is retained, 45 bases long and in frame from the first base. CDR1 and CDR2, looked up from the germline V gene, are MDHEN and SYDVKM.

Summary of the overall study and its limitations: Larger estimated clonotype richness was generally found for naive subsets than for memory subsets. Sampling was restricted to blood, and TCR repertoires in tissues likely differ from the TCR repertoires found in blood. The small number of donors limited the genetic and exposure-history diversity represented. Compared with non-shared clonotypes, clonotypes shared by all four sorted-subset donors had higher generation probabilities. Based on pairwise subsampling, the degree of clonotype sharing among donors was expected to be affected by sequencing depth. About 4.5% of naive CD4, around 3.6% of naive CD8, about 2.1% of memory CD4, and about 0.4% of memory CD8 clonotypes were shared across several donors. Even with the large sequencing depth, rarefaction of the sorted-subset datasets indicated that sequencing was incomplete.

Using the deep immunoSEQ assay, TCR CDR3 regions were amplified from genomic DNA by multiplex PCR. Genomic DNA extracted from each cell subset was distributed evenly over all wells of several immunoSEQ 96-well plates, and each plate served as one replicate. Each replicate PCR for sorted subsets received about 220 ng genomic DNA, equal to tens of thousands of T cell genomes. Purified libraries were measured with a Qubit 3.0 fluorometer, size-checked on a Bioanalyzer 2100, and measured again with the KAPA Library Quantification kit. Every immunoSEQ 96-well plate was sequenced on a dedicated single-read 150-cycle Illumina NextSeq 550 flow cell. The paper's data handling went like this. Because only junctional sequences without quality scores were contained in the immunoSEQ output, filtering matching that applied to full-length reads could not be performed. Sequences were annotated with PyIR, a Python wrapper for IgBLAST v1.9, and V/J genes and CDR3 were assigned using IMGT germline references. Reads with weak V/J assignments (E-value above 1e-6), missing CDR3, stop codons, out-of-frame junctions, or ambiguous translated residues were removed. V3J clonotypes were defined as sequences sharing the same inferred V gene, J gene, and CDR3 amino acid sequence. To compute the percentage overlap between repertoires, the number of shared unique clonotypes was divided by the size of the smaller repertoire. Three approaches were used to assess repertoire richness: RTK rarefaction, the Chao1 estimator, and Recon v2.1 estimates of unobserved clonotypes. OLGA was used to compute generation probabilities for all TCRbeta clonotypes that the gDNA method yielded from a handful of donors. TCRdb's version of the immuneACCESS table is confined to in-frame rearrangements and falls short of the full clone set. An unresolved V gene accounts for under half of the shortfall where checked; the remainder is of unknown origin. V and J calls and clone size come straight from that table; D and trimming were deduced from the DNA. The sample records roughly 700,000 clones, roughly 70% of which are singletons. Over 1.5% of the sample is held by the ten biggest clonotypes.

The sample consisted of memory CD4+ T cells sorted from blood. This specimen's cell subset or site label, interpreted: CD45RA-negative fraction. The chain links TRBV28 with TRBJ2-7, with a tentative D gene TRBD2 over 6 matching bases. The TCR was taken from a young woman in good health. The DNA sequence is TGTGCCAGCAGTTCCCCTTTGGGGGGAGTTTACGAGCAGTACTTC. It codes for CASSSPLGGVYEQYF.